A single sample gave rise to the 23 T cell receptor beta chains below, sequenced in a study of T cells in Graves' hyperthyroidism and ophthalmopathy. The TCR beta CDR3 regions underwent amplification using RNA transcripts as the source. HTBI primers drove first-round RT-PCR of the TCR CDR3. TCRdb recomputed calls from the multiplex PCR reads with MiXCR, one row per CDR3 protein. The sample shows approximately 600,000 distinct CDR3 sequences, less than 25% of them seen only once. Sequenced material: blood. The receptors originated from a man aged 30-40 years with Graves' ophthalmopathy.

The table lists this clonotype with a few counts. At one of its ends the junction is not consistent with the germline gene, which may arise from a read error. This chain links TRBV30 with TRBJ1-5, with D hard to call. CDR3 length: 15 amino acids. Germline V lookup: CDR1 GTSNPN, CDR2 SVGIG (reference sequence). The chain's CDR3 is CAWSVKGISNRPQHF. The CDR3 nucleotides are TGTGCCTGGAGTGTAAAGGGCATTAGCAATCGGCCCCAGCATTTT.

The chain has TRBV27 and TRBJ1-1; TRBD1 might be the D (6 bases). Germline V gene data show CDR1 as MNHEY and CDR2 as SMNVEV (reference sequence). Between the trimmed V and J ends, which lost 2 bases and 0 bases, there was a span of 10 bases. This CDR3 has 15 residues. The DNA for the CDR3 is TGTGCCAGCAGTTTAGCGGACAGAATGAACACTGAAGCTTTCTTT. Its protein product is CASSLADRMNTEAFF.

To note about this clonotype: One end of the junction varies from germline; a read error may be responsible. The chain carries TRBV6-1 and TRBJ1-1; weak D call: TRBD1 (5 bases). Germline CDR1 and CDR2: MNHNS and SASEGT. The CDR3 contains 15 residues. CDR3 coding DNA: TGTGCCGGCAGTGAAGCTCCAGGGACGCGTACTGAAGCTTTCTTT. Its protein is CAGSEAPGTRTEAFF.

There are many counts of this clonotype. J is TRBJ2-7 and V is TRBV2; 10 positions agree with TRBD1. Trimming took 6 bases from V and 2 from J; bases not matched to a gene: 4. The CDR3 loop spans 14 amino acids. Germline assignment: CDR1 SNHLY and CDR2 FYNNEI. The CDR3 sequence: CASRGQGIPYEQYF. The CDR3 region has the DNA TGTGCCAGCAGGGGACAGGGGATCCCCTACGAGCAGTACTTC.

This clonotype was counted many times. The chain couples TRBV6-2 or TRBV6-3 to TRBJ2-7; 7 bases agree with TRBD2. There are 13 residues in the CDR3. V was clipped by 2 bases and J by 4 bases; unmatched bases: 2. Germline V gene lookup returns CDR1 MNHEY and CDR2 SVGEGT. The CDR3 bases are TGTGCCAGCAGTTACGCGGGAGCGTACGAGCAGTACTTC. Encoded protein: CASSYAGAYEQYF.

This clonotype was picked up many times. This chain joins TRBV12-3 or TRBV12-4 and TRBJ2-1; 7 positions match TRBD2. The CDR3 is 15 residues long. Trimming cost V 3 bases and J 10 bases; bases outside gene matches: 12. CDR3 nucleotide sequence: TGTGCCAGCAGTTTGGCGGGAGCCCCCGGGGGAGAGCAGTTCTTC. Residues: CASSLAGAPGGEQFF.

This clonotype came up many times. The chain uses TRBV28 and TRBJ1-1; no definite D call. Trimming cost V 3 bases and J 6 bases, with 11 bases left between them. This CDR3 is 13 amino acids long. CDR1 is MDHEN, CDR2 SYDVKM, per germline. In DNA form, the CDR3 reads TGTGCCAGCAGTTTTATACCCCCCGCTGAAGCTTTCTTT. Protein sequence: CASSFIPPAEAFF.

CDR3 bases: TGTGCCAGCAGCTTGAGAGATCGGGAGACCCAGTACTTC. The encoded protein is CASSLRDRETQYF. This chain joins TRBV13 and TRBJ2-5; no firm D call. Between the trimmed V and J ends, which lost 3 bases and 5 bases, there was a span of 10 bases. CDR1 is PRHDT, CDR2 FYEKMQ, per germline (reference sequence). The CDR3 is 13 residues long.

V and J are TRBV18 and TRBJ2-1, with D perhaps matching TRBD2 (5 bases). CDR1 is KGHSH, CDR2 LQKENI, per germline. The CDR3 spans 14 residues. The V end lost 2 bases, the J end lost 8 bases, and 13 bases lay between the germline ends. The CDR3: CASSPTTISDEQFF. Written as DNA, the CDR3 is TGTGCCAGCTCACCAACGACTATCAGCGATGAGCAGTTCTTC.

This clonotype was counted ten times or more. V gene TRBV28 combines with J gene TRBJ2-5; 8 bases match TRBD1. The CDR3 length is 14 residues. J lost 4 bases, V lost 3 bases, and 4 bases had no gene match. Germline loops: CDR1 MDHEN, CDR2 SYDVKM. The DNA of the CDR3 is TGTGCCAGCAGTTTTTCCAGGGGGCGAGAGACCCAGTACTTC. This translates into CASSFSRGRETQYF.

The CDR3 loop is CASMLAGFGTDTQYF. CDR3 in DNA: TGTGCCAGCATGTTGGCTGGTTTTGGCACAGATACGCAGTATTTT. The chain combines TRBV7-9 with TRBJ2-3; D unclear. The CDR3 runs 15 residues. Trimming left V 7 bases short and J 1 base short, with 15 bases between. Germline loops: CDR1 SEHNR, CDR2 FQNEAQ (reference sequence). Combining the CDR3 with reference TRBV7-9 and TRBJ2-3 gives the whole variable domain DTGVSQNPRHKITKRGQNVTFRCDPISEHNRLYWYRQTLGQGPEFLTYFQNEAQLEKSRLLSDRFSAERPKGSFSTLEIQRTEQGDSAMYLCASMLAGFGTDTQYFGPGTRLTVL.

This chain connects TRBV28 to TRBJ2-3; 12 bases match TRBD2. J lost 5 bases, V lost 2 bases, and 2 bases had no gene match. The CDR3 sequence is 15 residues long. Germline V gives CDR1 MDHEN, CDR2 SYDVKM. The CDR3 nucleotides are TGTGCCAGCAGTTTACTAGCGGGAGGGCAAGATACGCAGTATTTT. It is translated as CASSLLAGGQDTQYF.

V usage is TRBV5-6 and J usage is TRBJ2-5; maybe TRBD2 (6 bases). This CDR3 has 16 amino acids. Trimming took off 4 bases at V and 4 bases at J, with 20 bases between the two ends. Per the germline V gene, CDR1 is SGHDT and CDR2 is YYEEEE. The CDR3 nucleotides read TGTGCCAGCAGCCACCGGAGGGTTTCAGTTCTAGAGACCCAGTACTTC. Translated, it gives CASSHRRVSVLETQYF.

This clonotype was detected only a few times. The J gene is TRBJ2-5, the V gene TRBV4-2, with 14 bases fitting TRBD2. Trimming took 1 base from V and 2 from J; bases not matched to a gene: 6. CDR3 length: 18 residues. CDR1 and CDR2 (germline): LGHNA, YNFKEQ. Written as DNA, the CDR3 is TGTGCCAGCAGCCAAGGGCACGGGACTAGCGGGAGACAAGAGACCCAGTACTTC. Its translation is CASSQGHGTSGRQETQYF.

This chain joins TRBV6-1 and TRBJ1-1; D not resolved. The ends were cut back, 5 bases at V and 0 bases at J, with 16 bases in the middle. CDR3 length: 16 residues. The germline V gene has CDR1 MNHNS and CDR2 SASEGT. The CDR3 region is CASSHRPLSLNTEAFF. CDR3 DNA sequence: TGTGCCAGCAGTCACCGGCCCCTTAGTCTGAACACTGAAGCTTTCTTT.

This clonotype has more than one count but fewer than ten. The chain has TRBV3-1 and TRBJ2-1; 7 positions agree with TRBD1. This CDR3 spans 12 amino acids. Losses at the gene ends were 4 bases for V and 10 bases for J; bases not matched to a gene: 4. The germline V gene encodes CDR1 LGHDT and CDR2 YNNKEL (reference sequence). The CDR3 DNA is TGTGCCAGCAGCCTACCGGACAGGGAGCAGTTCTTC. This translates into CASSLPDREQFF.

CDR3 region: CASRPLQLAGAFGDTQYF. For the CDR3, the DNA is TGCGCCAGCCGGCCCCTTCAACTAGCGGGAGCTTTTGGAGATACGCAGTATTTT. The V call is TRBV5-1, the J call TRBJ2-3; TRBD2 agrees at 11 bases. Looked up from germline, CDR1 is SGHRS and CDR2 is YFSETQ. V was pared by 7 bases and J by 5 bases, with 18 bases of the junction left unmatched. The CDR3 totals 18 residues.

With respect to this clonotype: A read error may explain this, as a much larger clone is one base away. The CDR3 carries no conserved terminal phenylalanine or tryptophan, so it likely arises from a read error. The chain recombines TRBV28 with TRBJ2-7; no clear D gene. V lost 4 bases, J lost 0 bases, and 10 bases lay in between. Germline CDR1 reads MDHEN; CDR2 reads SYDVKM. The CDR3 runs to 14 residues. CDR3 protein: CASSSRRSSYEQYL. DNA of the CDR3: TGTGCCAGCAGTTCCCGACGGAGCTCCTACGAGCAGTACCTC.

This clonotype was observed once. The junction differs from germline at one of its ends, possibly a read error. The chain has TRBV15 and TRBJ2-1, with 11 nucleotides matching TRBD2. Germline values: CDR1 LNHNV, CDR2 YYDKDF (reference sequence). This CDR3 has 17 residues. This CDR3 is CATSRGGGTSGYNEQFF. As DNA, the CDR3 is TGTGCCACCAGCAGAGGGGGGGGGACTAGCGGTTACAATGAGCAATTCTTC.

Ten or more counts support this clonotype. This chain joins TRBV24-1 and TRBJ2-1; D is unclear. V gave up 3 bases and J gave up 9 bases, with 5 bases separating them. CDR1 is KGHDR, CDR2 SFDVKD, per germline. The CDR3 totals 11 residues. The CDR3: CATSDRAEQFF. The CDR3, as DNA: TGTGCCACCAGTGATAGGGCTGAGCAGTTCTTC.

Only a few counts were recorded for this clonotype. The chain joins TRBV13 to TRBJ2-2; D gene unclear. Trimming removed 5 bases at V and 6 bases at J, with 10 bases between. The CDR3 sequence is 13 residues long. Germline V gene sequence: CDR1 PRHDT, CDR2 FYEKMQ (reference sequence). CDR3 nucleotides: TGTGCCAGCAGCATTACAGTACCCGGGGAGCTGTTTTTT. Protein product: CASSITVPGELFF.

This clonotype was observed many times. The V and J genes are TRBV7-9 and TRBJ2-7; D could derive from TRBD1 or TRBD2 (6 bases each). V lost 1 base to trimming and J lost 6 bases, with 13 bases between them. The CDR3 sequence is 14 residues long. CDR1 is SEHNR and CDR2 is FQNEAQ in the germline V gene (reference sequence). CDR3 sequence reads: CASSLVRGPGEQYF. The CDR3 nucleotides are TGTGCCAGCAGCTTAGTACGGGGGCCGGGCGAGCAGTACTTC.

The chain's CDR3 is CSARAVISYNEQFF. The CDR3 DNA is TGCAGTGCTAGAGCTGTCATCTCCTACAATGAGCAGTTCTTC. The gene calls are TRBV20-1 and TRBJ2-1, with D unresolved. The CDR3 is 14 residues long. Trimming cost V 1 base and J 0 bases, with 7 bases left between them. From germline, CDR1 is DFQATT and CDR2 SNEGSKA (reference sequence).